This T cell receptor beta chain is from a study of long-term antiretroviral therapy in people with HIV. Every donor contributed at least one pre-ART and at least two post-ART PBMC samples. Findings and limits, study-wide: Information pertaining to ART adherence, viral resistance or therapeutic modifications was not obtained. Repertoires in HIV (unlike those of controls) had narrower CDR3 length ranges.

Per the germline V gene, CDR1 is GTSNPN and CDR2 is SVGIG (reference sequence). This CDR3 contains 15 residues. V was cut by 0 bases and J by 0 bases, with 11 bases left in between. Version v3.0 of the immunoSEQ assay ran at survey level. Assay: immunoSEQ multiplex PCR; the TCRdb copy retains only in-frame clones and omits some. The sample gives tens of thousands of clones, about 88% of which show up once; under 7.5% is in the top ten. Note on this clone: Its cognate antigen is unknown.

This sequence was found in a man between 50 and 59 years old with HIV. This sample comprised unsorted PBMCs, obtained around 5 years before starting antiretroviral therapy. The chain combines TRBV30 with TRBJ1-1; D ambiguous. CDR3 DNA sequence: TGTGCCTGGAGTGTACTTCGGGAAATGAACACTGAAGCTTTCTTT. Protein sequence: CAWSVLREMNTEAFF.